The 26 T cell receptor beta chains in this list originate from one sample, sequenced in a study of PD-L1 blockade in urothelial cancer (dated by TCRdb to 2015 to 2018). Libraries were constructed by the immunoSEQ multiplex PCR assay. TCRdb obtained this table from immuneACCESS and retained in-frame rearrangements with V and J assigned. These tables miss some clones; where compared with another copy, unresolved V genes account for less than half of the shortfall, and the remainder is unexplained. Present in this sample are about 100,000 clones, about nine tenths of which were seen just once. Approximately 1% of the sample is held by the ten biggest clonotypes. The sample was PBMCs, taken around atezolizumab (anti-PD-L1) treatment. Every receptor here comes from a woman at least 80 years old with urothelial cancer.

The rearrangement links TRBV9 to TRBJ2-5; maybe TRBD1 (5 bases). V was shortened by 0 bases and J by 7 bases, with 16 bases between the two germline ends. The CDR3 spans 15 residues. The germline gives CDR1 SGDLS, CDR2 YYNGEE. In DNA form, the CDR3 reads TGTGCCAGCAGCGTAGGACAGTCAAAGGGCGGGACCCAGTACTTC. Translated, it gives CASSVGQSKGGTQYF.

The chain is built from TRBV5-6 and TRBJ1-1, with TRBD1 as a possible D gene (5 bases). V was shortened by 1 base and J by 6 bases, with 10 bases between the two germline ends. CDR1 is SGHDT and CDR2 is YYEEEE in the germline V gene. CDR3 length equals 13 residues. The CDR3 sequence: CASSLQGRAEAFF. CDR3 coding DNA: TGTGCCAGCAGCTTGCAGGGAAGGGCTGAAGCTTTCTTT.

The genes are TRBV2 and TRBJ2-2; D ambiguous. The CDR3 is 15 amino acids. Trimming took off 5 bases at V and 3 bases at J, with 13 bases between the two ends. CDR1 SNHLY and CDR2 FYNNEI come from the germline V gene. CDR3: CASSPKPLDTGELFF. The CDR3 nucleotides are TGTGCCAGCAGTCCAAAACCCTTAGACACCGGGGAGCTGTTTTTT. Full variable domain (outside the CDR3, taken from reference TRBV2 and TRBJ2-2): EPEVTQTPSHQVTQMGQEVILRCVPISNHLYFYWYRQILGQKVEFLVSFYNNEISEKSEIFDDQFSVERPDGSNFTLKIRSTKLEDSAMYFCASSPKPLDTGELFFGEGSRLTVL.

This rearrangement joins TRBV2 to TRBJ1-1, with 8 bases aligning to TRBD1. The germline V gene has CDR1 SNHLY and CDR2 FYNNEI. Trimming cost V 5 bases and J 1 base; bases outside gene matches: 6. The CDR3 is 15 residues long. The CDR3 sequence is CASSNQGARNTEAFF. CDR3 DNA: TGTGCCAGCAGTAATCAGGGGGCAAGGAACACTGAAGCTTTCTTT.

This rearrangement joins TRBV27 to TRBJ2-7; no reliable D call. Trimming left V 3 bases short and J 3 bases short, with 12 bases between. The CDR3 is made up of 14 amino acids. Germline values: CDR1 MNHEY, CDR2 SMNVEV (reference sequence). CDR3 region: CASSFSDTNYEQYF. As DNA, the CDR3 is TGTGCCAGCAGTTTCTCCGACACAAACTACGAGCAGTACTTC.

The chain recombines TRBV11-2 with TRBJ2-1; 8 bases match TRBD2. The CDR3 extends over 15 amino acids. From germline, CDR1 is SGHAT and CDR2 FQNNGV. J was trimmed by 2 bases and V by 6 bases; bases with no gene match: 6. This CDR3 reads CASSPGLVPYNEQFF. The CDR3 DNA sequence: TGTGCCAGCAGTCCGGGACTAGTCCCCTACAATGAGCAGTTCTTC.

The chain carries TRBV28 and TRBJ2-7; TRBD2 agrees at 8 bases. Trimming took 10 bases from V and 2 from J; bases not matched to a gene: 7. The CDR3 is 13 residues long. Germline loops: CDR1 MDHEN, CDR2 SYDVKM. CDR3 sequence: CATLAGSPYEQYF. In DNA, the CDR3 is TGTGCCACCTTAGCGGGAAGCCCCTACGAGCAGTACTTC.

This clone was observed a handful of times. This rearrangement joins TRBV18 to TRBJ1-3; 7 bases agree with TRBD1. V lost 3 bases and J lost 9; bases outside the gene matches: 17. CDR3 size: 17 residues. Germline loops: CDR1 KGHSH, CDR2 LQKENI. The CDR3 loop is CASSPIPGQSVGGTIYF. For the CDR3, the DNA is TGTGCCAGCTCACCTATCCCGGGACAGTCCGTGGGAGGCACCATATATTTT.

The V call is TRBV4-1, the J call TRBJ2-2, with D possibly being TRBD1 (7 bases). The ends were cut back, 1 base at V and 3 bases at J, with 18 bases in the middle. The CDR3 sequence is 18 residues long. Per germline, CDR1 MGHRA and CDR2 YSYEKL. CDR3: CASSQVGAGQKYTGELFF. The CDR3 coding sequence is TGCGCCAGCAGCCAAGTAGGTGCGGGACAGAAATACACCGGGGAGCTGTTTTTT.

The chain is built from TRBV7-8 and TRBJ1-2; TRBD1 aligns across 10 bases. CDR1 SGHVS and CDR2 FQNEAQ come from the germline V gene. The CDR3 totals 16 residues. V was clipped by 0 bases and J by 3 bases; unmatched bases: 4. CDR3 in amino acids: CASSLATTGGHYGYTF. DNA of the CDR3: TGTGCCAGCAGCTTAGCCACGACAGGGGGCCACTATGGCTACACCTTC.

The V and J genes are TRBV27 and TRBJ1-2; perhaps TRBD1 as D (6 bases). Germline V gene sequence: CDR1 MNHEY, CDR2 SMNVEV (reference sequence). V lost 5 bases and J lost 7, with 17 bases in between. The CDR3 length is 14 residues. This CDR3 is CASSPDTGWGGYTF. Here the CDR3 DNA reads TGTGCCAGCAGTCCAGACACAGGGTGGGGTGGCTACACCTTC.

The chain uses TRBV7-7 and TRBJ2-1; TRBD2 matches at 14 bases. CDR1 is SSHAT and CDR2 is FNYEAQ in the germline V gene (reference sequence). Trimming cost V 4 bases and J 8 bases; bases outside gene matches: 4. CDR3 size: 15 residues. This chain's CDR3 is CASSSGTSGSDEQFF. The CDR3 bases are TGTGCCAGCAGCTCCGGGACTAGCGGGAGCGATGAGCAGTTCTTC.

The chain couples TRBV5-5 to TRBJ2-3; weak D call: TRBD2 (5 bases). Trimming took off 0 bases at V and 0 bases at J, with 14 bases between the two ends. The CDR3 has 17 residues. Germline lookup yields CDR1 SGHKS and CDR2 YYEKEE (reference sequence). The CDR3 DNA follows: TGTGCCAGCAGCTTGGCCGGCGAGCGGCTGAGCACAGATACGCAGTATTTT. The encoded protein is CASSLAGERLSTDTQYF.

This clone was picked up one time. The gene calls are TRBV6-1 and TRBJ1-3, with D unresolved. This CDR3 spans 11 amino acids. Germline CDR1 reads MNHNS; CDR2 reads SASEGT. V shed 6 bases and J shed 4 bases, with 4 bases lying between them. The CDR3 region is CASRGGNTIYF. The CDR3 DNA reads TGTGCCAGCAGGGGCGGAAACACCATATATTTT.

The genes are TRBV18 and TRBJ1-3, with 8 bases that match TRBD1. The ends lost 8 bases at V and 2 bases at J; junction bases unmatched: 20. CDR1 and CDR2 from the germline V gene are KGHSH and LQKENI. The CDR3 sequence is 19 residues long. CDR3 residues: CASQPLATGASAAGNTIYF. The CDR3 DNA is TGTGCCAGCCAACCCCTCGCGACAGGGGCCTCGGCGGCTGGAAACACCATATATTTT.

In DNA, the CDR3 is TGTGCCAGCAGCGTAGGAGGTGGTGGGTTCTCTGGAAACACCATATATTTT. Encoded protein: CASSVGGGGFSGNTIYF. This chain uses TRBV9 with TRBJ1-3; D gene uncertain. CDR3 length equals 17 residues. The V gene lost 0 bases and the J gene lost 0 bases, with 13 bases spanning the gap. Germline values: CDR1 SGDLS, CDR2 YYNGEE.

V usage is TRBV27 and J usage is TRBJ2-6; weak D call: TRBD2 (6 bases). This CDR3 has 17 amino acids. In germline, CDR1 is MNHEY, CDR2 SMNVEV (reference sequence). V shed 6 bases and J shed 1 base, with 16 bases lying between them. DNA for the CDR3: TGTGCCAGCAGCCATTCCCGTCGGGGGTCTGGGGCCAACGTCCTGACTTTC. Translation: CASSHSRRGSGANVLTF.

The chain employs TRBV7-2 and TRBJ2-7, with TRBD2 matching 8 bases. Germline loops: CDR1 SGHTA, CDR2 FQGNSA. The junction had 2 bases not matched to a gene; V was cut back by 5 bases and J by 2 bases. There are 13 residues in the CDR3. CDR3 DNA sequence: TGTGCCAGCAGCCTGGGACTAGCCTACGAGCAGTACTTC. Translated: CASSLGLAYEQYF.

This chain joins TRBV10-1 and TRBJ1-1; D possibly corresponds to TRBD1 (5 bases). There are 16 residues in the CDR3. The V end was cut by 0 bases, the J end by 1 base, with 12 bases between. The germline V gene has CDR1 WNHNN and CDR2 SYGVQD (reference sequence). The CDR3, as DNA: TGCGCCAGCAGTGAGTCGCCACAAACAGGGAACACTGAAGCTTTCTTT. It encodes CASSESPQTGNTEAFF.

This chain connects TRBV5-4 to TRBJ1-1; D might be TRBD1 (5 bases). Germline CDR1 and CDR2: SGHNT and YYREEE (reference sequence). The germline V and J ends were trimmed by 4 bases and 5 bases, with 12 bases remaining between them. There are 13 residues in the CDR3. CDR3 nucleotide sequence: TGTGCCAGCAGCGATCAGGGAAGGACTGAAGCTTTCTTT. This gives the protein CASSDQGRTEAFF.

This chain uses TRBV5-1 with TRBJ2-1; a possible D gene is TRBD2 (6 bases). Germline CDR1 SGHRS, CDR2 YFSETQ. There are 15 residues in the CDR3. The ends were cut back, 3 bases at V and 7 bases at J, with 17 bases in the middle. In DNA, the CDR3 is TGCGCCAGCAGCTCCTGGGACTTTGGGAGGAATGAGCAGTTCTTC. This encodes CASSSWDFGRNEQFF.

For the CDR3, the DNA is TGTGCCAGCAGCTTGGGAAGGGGCTGGGACAGGGGTTACGAGCAGTACTTC. Translated: CASSLGRGWDRGYEQYF. The genes are TRBV5-6 and TRBJ2-7; 10 bases fit TRBD1. The trim removed 0 bases at V and 4 bases at J, leaving 10 bases unmatched. In germline, CDR1 is SGHDT, CDR2 YYEEEE. The CDR3 extends over 17 amino acids.

This chain connects TRBV5-1 to TRBJ2-2; D is possibly TRBD1 (6 bases). Per germline, CDR1 SGHRS and CDR2 YFSETQ. This CDR3 region has 16 residues. V was shortened by 4 bases and J by 5 bases, with 18 bases between the two germline ends. The CDR3 loop reads CASSPPWTEGTGELFF. The DNA of the CDR3 is TGCGCCAGCAGCCCCCCGTGGACAGAGGGGACCGGGGAGCTGTTTTTT.

V is TRBV5-6 and J is TRBJ1-2; 10 nucleotides align to TRBD1. Looked up from germline, CDR1 is SGHDT and CDR2 is YYEEEE. V lost 4 bases, J lost 4 bases, and 7 bases stayed unmatched. The length of the CDR3 is 15 residues. The CDR3 is CASSLGGDRGYGYTF. The CDR3 DNA reads TGTGCCAGCAGCCTTGGGGGGGACAGGGGCTATGGCTACACCTTC. Full variable domain (missing parts from reference TRBV5-6 and TRBJ1-2): DAGVTQSPTHLIKTRGQQVTLRCSPKSGHDTVSWYQQALGQGPQFIFQYYEEEERQRGNFPDRFSGHQFPNYSSELNVNALLLGDSALYLCASSLGGDRGYGYTFGSGTRLTVV.

The chain couples TRBV28 to TRBJ1-1, with 9 bases identical to TRBD1. V was pared by 10 bases and J by 5 bases, with 11 bases of the junction left unmatched. Germline-derived CDR1 and CDR2 are MDHEN and SYDVKM. The CDR3 covers 14 residues. CDR3 amino acids: CATLTTGGETEAFF. CDR3 nucleotides: TGTGCCACCCTCACGACAGGGGGGGAGACTGAAGCTTTCTTT.

This chain uses TRBV7-9 with TRBJ2-3, with 7 bases aligning to TRBD2. V was pared by 6 bases and J by 1 base, with 13 bases of the junction left unmatched. The germline V gene has CDR1 SEHNR and CDR2 FQNEAQ (reference sequence). The CDR3 totals 17 residues. The CDR3: CASSRGSGTGGTDTQYF. DNA of the CDR3: TGTGCCAGCAGTCGGGGGAGCGGGACGGGTGGCACAGATACGCAGTATTTT.